The 29 T cell receptor gamma chains in this list originate from one sample, sequenced in a study of gamma-delta T cells after stem cell transplantation. TCRdb reprocessed the RT-PCR reads using CATT. The table records 400 to 500 gamma-chain clones, 2% to 2.5% of them present only once. Sequenced sample: gamma-delta T cells. The receptors were sampled from a human donor. It is not recorded whose cells these are; they may come from a transplant donor.

Comment on this clone: The protein in TCRdb stems from a much larger clone and differs at residue 12 from this DNA's translation, likely a read error; here the protein is translated from the DNA. The chain is built from TRGV9 and TRGJP. The germline V gene has CDR1 GITISATS and CDR2 ISYDGTV (reference sequence). CDR3 length: 15 residues. The CDR3 DNA follows: TGTGCCTTGTGGGAGTCTGCGTTGGGCAAAAAAGTCAAGGTATTT. Translation gives CALWESALGKKVKVF.

This clone was seen more than once but under ten times. TCRdb's listed protein matches a much larger clone and diverges from this DNA's translation at residue 11, likely through a read error; the protein shown comes from the DNA. The chain links TRGV9 to TRGJP. The CDR3 has 15 residues. Germline assignment: CDR1 GITISATS and CDR2 ISYDGTV (reference sequence). CDR3 residues: CALWEEELGKEIKVF. The CDR3 DNA reads as TGTGCCTTGTGGGAGGAAGAGTTGGGCAAAGAAATCAAGGTATTT.

As regards this clone: A far larger clone is off by one base, so a read error is likely. Other DNA sequences in this specimen translate into the identical CDR3. The chain employs TRGV8 and TRGJ1 or TRGJ2. The V gene's germline CDR1 is VENAVY and CDR2 YDSYNSRV. The CDR3 extends over 10 amino acids. CDR3 residues: CATPLRKKLF. CDR3 nucleotide sequence: TGTGCCACCCCTCTCCGTAAGAAACTCTTC.

On this clone itself: The mismatch at residue 14 between this DNA's translation and the TCRdb protein of a much larger clone likely reflects a read error; the protein shown is translated from the DNA. This chain joins TRGV9 and TRGJP. The CDR3 spans 16 residues. Per the germline V gene, CDR1 is GITISATS and CDR2 is ISYDGTV (reference sequence). The CDR3 coding sequence is TGTGCCTTGTGGGAGCTCCAAGAGTTGGGCAAAAAAATCGAGGTATTT. Amino acids: CALWELQELGKKIEVF.

This clone was detected only a few times. With only one base between it and a far larger clone, this is likely a read error. The chain employs TRGV9 and TRGJP1. With 5 bases clipped from V and 12 bases from J, the junction kept 6 bases outside the gene matches. Looked up from germline, CDR1 is GITISATS and CDR2 is ISYDGTV (reference sequence). The CDR3 has 11 residues. The CDR3 spells CALWGARFKIF. Written as DNA, the CDR3 is TGTGCCTTGTGGGGGGCTCGGTTCAAGATATTT.

This clone is categorized as large. This CDR3 is also generated by other DNA sequences in the sample. The V call is TRGV9, the J call TRGJP. The CDR3 contains 16 residues. The V gene end was trimmed by 3 bases and the J gene end by 3 bases; junction bases not matched to a gene: 2. Looked up from germline, CDR1 is GITISATS and CDR2 is ISYDGTV (reference sequence). This chain's CDR3 is CALWEQQELGKKIKVF. In DNA form, the CDR3 reads TGTGCCTTGTGGGAGCAGCAAGAGTTGGGCAAAAAAATCAAGGTATTT.

With respect to this clone: TCRdb lists the protein of a much larger clone for this DNA, which differs at residue 8, so this is likely a read error; the protein given here is translated from the DNA itself. V usage is TRGV9 and J usage is TRGJP. The CDR3 spans 17 residues. Looked up from germline, CDR1 is GITISATS and CDR2 is ISYDGTV (reference sequence). V was pared by 3 bases and J by 6 bases, with 8 bases of the junction left unmatched. The CDR3 region has the DNA TGTGCCTTGTGGGAGCTGCACCGAGAGTTGGGCAAAAAAATCAAGGTATTT. It encodes CALWELHRELGKKIKVF.

This clone is medium-sized. The likely explanation is a read error, given a far larger clone one base away. This sample includes further DNA sequences coding for the same CDR3. The rearrangement uses TRGV9 and TRGJP. CDR3 length equals 16 residues. The germline gives CDR1 GITISATS, CDR2 ISYDGTV (reference sequence). CDR3 sequence (DNA): TGTGCCCTGTGGGAGGTGCGAGAGTTGGGCAAAAAAATCAAGGTATTT. As protein: CALWEVRELGKKIKVF.

The sample holds a few counts of this clone. It is likely a read error: a sequence one base away is far more abundant. At the DNA level, this CDR3 is encoded by other sequences in the same sample as well. V usage is TRGV9 and J usage is TRGJP. Germline values: CDR1 GITISATS, CDR2 ISYDGTV (reference sequence). V lost 0 bases, J lost 7 bases, and 6 bases stayed unmatched. The CDR3 has 17 amino acids. This chain's CDR3 is CALWEVQMELGKKIKVF. The DNA for the CDR3 is TGTGCCTTGTGGGAGGTGCAGATGGAGTTGGGCAAAAAAATCAAGGTATTT.

This clone counts as medium-sized (0.01 to 0.1%). Other nucleotide sequences in the sample specify the same CDR3. The chain has TRGV9 and TRGJP. This CDR3 spans 18 amino acids. The ends lost 1 base at V and 5 bases at J; junction bases unmatched: 8. Germline V lookup: CDR1 GITISATS, CDR2 ISYDGTV (reference sequence). The CDR3 region is CALWEVRGKELGKKIKVF. In DNA, the CDR3 is TGTGCCTTGTGGGAGGTCCGGGGCAAAGAGTTGGGCAAAAAAATCAAGGTATTT.

A few counts support this clone. With only one base between it and a far larger clone, this is likely a read error. This sequence joins TRGV5 and TRGJ1 or TRGJ2. This CDR3 is built from 13 residues. Germline trimming cut 8 bases from V and 10 bases from J; bases unmatched to any gene: 17. CDR1 is VINAFY and CDR2 is YDVSNSKD in the germline V gene. In DNA, the CDR3 is TGTGCCACCTCGGCGGCCAAAGGTGTCAAGAAACTCTTT. Amino acids: CATSAAKGVKKLF.

Details on this clone: The protein recorded in TCRdb matches a much larger clone and deviates from this DNA's translation at residue 3, suggesting a read error; the protein here is obtained by translating the DNA. The rearrangement joins TRGV9 to TRGJP. Germline lookup yields CDR1 GITISATS and CDR2 ISYDGTV (reference sequence). The CDR3 has 15 amino acids. The CDR3, as DNA: TGTGCCGTGTGGGAGGAGCAGTTGGGCAAAAAAATCAAGGTATTT. It specifies CAVWEEQLGKKIKVF.

In this sample, this clone turned up a few times. A far larger clone differs by one base, so this is likely a read error. Other nucleotide sequences in the sample specify the same CDR3. J is TRGJ1 or TRGJ2 and V is TRGV2. This CDR3 spans 15 amino acids. The J segment lost 6 bases and the V segment lost 1 base, leaving 12 bases of the junction unmatched. Germline CDR1 and CDR2: EGSNGY and YDSYNSKV. CDR3 region: CATWDGGRWGYKKLF. The CDR3, as DNA: TGTGCCACCTGGGACGGCGGGAGGTGGGGTTATAAGAAACTCTTT.

This clone is labeled large. Distinct nucleotide sequences in the sample also encode this CDR3. The chain is built from TRGV9 and TRGJP. This CDR3 contains 16 residues. V trimming: 3 bases; J trimming: 4 bases; junction bases outside the gene matches: 3. The germline V gene has CDR1 GITISATS and CDR2 ISYDGTV (reference sequence). CDR3 bases: TGTGCCTTGTGGGAGCATCAAGAGTTGGGCAAAAAAATCAAGGTATTT. Protein product: CALWEHQELGKKIKVF.

This clone qualifies as large (0.1 to 1%). V is TRGV9 and J is TRGJP. The CDR3 spans 16 residues. Per germline, CDR1 GITISATS and CDR2 ISYDGTV (reference sequence). V gave up 3 bases and J gave up 5 bases; unmatched junction bases: 4. The CDR3 coding sequence is TGTGCCTTGTGGGAGTTGGAAGAGTTGGGCAAAAAAATCAAGGTATTT. The encoded protein is CALWELEELGKKIKVF.

In its sample, this clone was seen a few times. TCRdb's protein, taken from a much larger clone, differs from this DNA's translation at residue 14, likely owing to a read error; the protein displayed comes from the DNA. V usage is TRGV9 and J usage is TRGJP. Germline V gene data show CDR1 as GITISATS and CDR2 as ISYDGTV (reference sequence). The CDR3 consists of 16 residues. CDR3 coding DNA: TGTGCCTTGTGGGAGGTGCAGGGATTGGGCAAAAAAATCGAGGTATTT. Its protein product is CALWEVQGLGKKIEVF.

This clone was counted only a few times. This probably arose from a read error, given a far larger clone one base away. The same CDR3 can be traced to other DNA sequences in this sample. This chain joins TRGV9 and TRGJP1. The CDR3 consists of 11 residues. Germline V gene data show CDR1 as GITISATS and CDR2 as ISYDGTV (reference sequence). The DNA for the CDR3 is TGTGCCCTGTGGGAGGCTCGGTTCAAGATATTT. Amino acids: CALWEARFKIF.

By sample share, this clone is large. The same CDR3 also results from other DNA sequences found in this sample. The V call is TRGV9, the J call TRGJP. V trimming: 4 bases; J trimming: 9 bases; junction bases outside the gene matches: 12. Per the germline V gene, CDR1 is GITISATS and CDR2 is ISYDGTV (reference sequence). This CDR3 is 17 amino acids long. The CDR3, as DNA: TGTGCCTTGTGGGATCCATCAGGAGGGTTGGGCAAAAAAATCAAGGTATTT. Protein sequence: CALWDPSGGLGKKIKVF.

As for this clone: A far more abundant clone sits one base away, making this likely a read error. This sequence joins TRGV9 and TRGJP. There are 17 residues in the CDR3. Germline V lookup: CDR1 GITISATS, CDR2 ISYDGTV (reference sequence). The CDR3 reads CALWEVRQESGKKIKVF. The DNA for the CDR3 is TGTGCCTTGTGGGAGGTTAGACAAGAGTCGGGCAAAAAAATCAAGGTATTT.

As concerns this clone: Given a far larger clone just one base away, this is likely a sequencing read error. The chain links TRGV9 to TRGJP1. The germline V gene has CDR1 GITISATS and CDR2 ISYDGTV (reference sequence). CDR3 length equals 11 residues. The V gene end was trimmed by 2 bases and the J gene end by 16 bases; junction bases not matched to a gene: 7. In nucleotides, the CDR3 is TGTGCCTTGTGGGAGGCTCGGTCCAAGATATTT. Its translation: CALWEARSKIF.

This clone is large in the sample. Other nucleotide sequences in the sample specify the same CDR3. The V gene is TRGV9, the J gene TRGJP. Germline-derived CDR1 and CDR2 are GITISATS and ISYDGTV (reference sequence). This CDR3 has 17 amino acids. V trimming: 0 bases; J trimming: 6 bases; junction bases outside the gene matches: 5. The CDR3 spells CALWEVHLELGKKIKVF. Written as DNA, the CDR3 is TGTGCCTTGTGGGAGGTGCATTTAGAGTTGGGCAAAAAAATCAAGGTATTT.

This clone has more than one count but fewer than ten. The likely explanation is a read error, given a far larger clone one base away. In DNA, the CDR3 is TGTGCCTTGTGGGAGAAGCGATTCCAAGAGTTGGGCAAAACAATCAAGGTATTT. It yields the protein CALWEKRFQELGKTIKVF. The rearrangement uses TRGV9 and TRGJP. Germline V lookup: CDR1 GITISATS, CDR2 ISYDGTV (reference sequence). This CDR3 has 18 residues.

This clone turned up a few times. TCRdb's entry gives the protein of a much larger clone, which mismatches this DNA's translation at residue 4, likely from a read error; the protein reported here is translated from the DNA. Other DNA sequences in this sample translate to the same CDR3. The chain carries TRGV9 and TRGJP. In germline, CDR1 is GITISATS, CDR2 ISYDGTV (reference sequence). The CDR3 loop spans 16 amino acids. CDR3 residues: CALREVEELGKKIKVF. For the CDR3, the DNA is TGTGCCTTGCGGGAGGTTGAAGAGTTGGGCAAAAAAATCAAGGTATTT.

With respect to this clone: TCRdb records a much larger clone's protein for this DNA, with a difference at residue 12 that likely arises from a read error; the protein given is the translation of the DNA. The CDR3 reads CALWEVMGLGKEIKVF. The DNA for the CDR3 is TGTGCCTTGTGGGAGGTAATGGGGTTGGGCAAAGAAATCAAGGTATTT. The V gene is TRGV9, the J gene TRGJP. CDR1 GITISATS and CDR2 ISYDGTV come from the germline V gene (reference sequence). The CDR3 covers 16 residues.

This clone is medium-sized by share. It is likely a read error: a sequence one base away is far more abundant. This rearrangement joins TRGV9 to TRGJP. Per germline, CDR1 GITISATS and CDR2 ISYDGTV (reference sequence). The CDR3 has 16 residues. The CDR3: CALWEEQELGKKIRVF. The CDR3 DNA sequence: TGTGCCTTGTGGGAGGAGCAAGAGTTGGGCAAAAAAATCAGGGTATTT.

The table lists this clone with a few counts. This DNA translates differently at residue 15 from the TCRdb protein, which is that of a much larger clone; a read error is likely, and the protein shown is the DNA's own translation. The chain is built from TRGV9 and TRGJP. The DNA end lines up better with TRGJP1; the J call may be wrong. Germline values: CDR1 GITISATS, CDR2 ISYDGTV (reference sequence). The CDR3 has 16 residues. CDR3 sequence reads: CALWEVLELGKKIKIF. The CDR3 DNA is TGTGCCTTGTGGGAGGTGCTGGAGTTGGGCAAAAAAATCAAGATATTT.

Worth noting for this clone: The protein in TCRdb stems from a much larger clone and differs at residue 10 from this DNA's translation, likely a read error; here the protein is translated from the DNA. The chain recombines TRGV9 with TRGJP. The CDR3 is 14 amino acids. CDR1 GITISATS and CDR2 ISYDGTV come from the germline V gene (reference sequence). Here the CDR3 DNA reads TGTGCCTTGTGGGGTGGGTTGGGCAAAGAAATCAAGGTATTT. Translating it yields CALWGGLGKEIKVF.

By share of the sample, this clone is large. This rearrangement joins TRGV9 to TRGJP. Germline CDR1 reads GITISATS; CDR2 reads ISYDGTV (reference sequence). This CDR3 spans 16 amino acids. Trimming took 2 bases from V and 5 from J; bases not matched to a gene: 3. Here the CDR3 reads CALWEAKELGKKIKVF. Here the CDR3 DNA reads TGTGCCTTGTGGGAGGCGAAAGAGTTGGGCAAAAAAATCAAGGTATTT.

This clone was seen a few times. V is TRGV9 and J is TRGJP. CDR1 is GITISATS, CDR2 ISYDGTV, per germline (reference sequence). Trimming cost V 5 bases and J 11 bases; bases outside gene matches: 15. This CDR3 is 17 amino acids long. The CDR3 sequence: CALWGGGERLGKKIKVF. The CDR3 DNA reads TGTGCCTTGTGGGGGGGCGGTGAGCGGCTGGGCAAAAAAATCAAGGTATTT.